This TCR beta chain is drawn from a study of Graves' ophthalmopathy and Graves' hyperthyroidism. Whole-study findings and limits: Progression of ophthalmopathy was predicted by the model with 65% to 71% sensitivity and just under 75% specificity.

Points on this clonotype: Its specificity is unknown.

Ophthalmopathy in the donors was of moderate-to-severe activity, with CAS ≥3, NOSPECS ≥4 and duration under 3 months. Between the trimmed V and J ends, which lost 1 base and 4 bases, there was a span of 14 bases. The germline gives CDR1 ENHRY, CDR2 SYGVKD. The CDR3 is made up of 16 amino acids. As the template, RNA transcripts were used to amplify TCR beta CDR3 regions. Investigators did first-round RT-PCR with HTBI primers, then second-round multiplex PCR. TCRdb reprocessed the multiplex PCR reads with MiXCR, giving one entry per CDR3 protein. This table has 740,000 or so distinct CDR3 sequences, roughly 40% appearing once.

The chain couples TRBV10-3 to TRBJ1-5, with D possibly matching TRBD1 (5 bases). This clonotype was obtained from an adult man with Graves' ophthalmopathy. The sequencing input was peripheral blood. CDR3 sequence: CAISEYLARDNQPQHF. Written as DNA, the CDR3 is TGTGCCATCAGTGAGTACCTTGCCAGGGATAATCAGCCCCAGCATTTT.